This T cell receptor beta chain was sequenced in a study of T cell responses to AZD1222 COVID-19 vaccine. V lost 3 bases and J lost 2, with 8 bases in between. Germline V gene sequence: CDR1 MDHEN, CDR2 SYDVKM. This CDR3 region has 13 residues. Sequencing used immunoSEQ multiplex PCR; TCRdb keeps in-frame clones, though not all of them. Of 100,000 to 150,000 clones in the sample, more than 70% are singletons; the top ten hold roughly 1.4%. The sequence came from an adult in good health. The rearrangement uses TRBV28 and TRBJ2-7; D might be TRBD1 (5 bases). The specimen was peripheral blood, collected on day 0 of AZD1222 vaccination. This CDR3 reads CASSLIGAYEQYF. DNA for the CDR3: TGTGCCAGCAGTTTGATAGGGGCCTACGAGCAGTACTTC.